Presented here are 14 T cell receptor beta chains from one specimen sequenced in a study of technical replicates of blood from a few donors. Here immunoSEQ multiplex PCR was the method, and the copy in TCRdb shows in-frame clones only, minus some. The top ten clones hold approximately 4.4% of a sample with about 71,000 clones, around 89% of them seen once. Material: PBMCs. These receptors all stem from a human donor in good health. Some clones in this sample may be carry-over from other donors' samples.

The CDR3 bases are TGCGCCAGCAGCCAAGAGAACAGGGGCGAGCAGTACTTC. Its protein is CASSQENRGEQYF. V gene TRBV4-3 combines with J gene TRBJ2-7; the match to TRBD1 covers 7 bases. Germline trimming cut 0 bases from V and 6 bases from J; bases unmatched to any gene: 2. This CDR3 has 13 residues. Germline V lookup: CDR1 LGHNA, CDR2 YSLEER.

The chain carries TRBV7-8 and TRBJ2-3; D may be TRBD2 (6 bases). With 0 bases removed from V and 3 bases from J, the gap between germline ends came to 7 bases. The CDR3 covers 14 residues. CDR1 is SGHVS and CDR2 is FQNEAQ in the germline V gene. The CDR3 sequence is CASSLAGRTDTQYF. The CDR3 DNA follows: TGTGCCAGCAGCTTAGCGGGGAGGACAGATACGCAGTATTTT.

The chain is built from TRBV7-6 and TRBJ2-7; TRBD1 might be the D (6 bases). From germline, CDR1 is SGHVS and CDR2 FNYEAQ. The CDR3 consists of 17 residues. Trimming shortened V by 1 base and J by 0 bases, and 16 bases separated the two germline ends. The CDR3: CASSLVCVRGVSYEQYF. The CDR3 coding sequence is TGTGCCAGCAGCTTAGTATGCGTCAGGGGAGTCTCCTACGAGCAGTACTTC.

V is TRBV4-2 and J is TRBJ2-4; D possibly corresponds to TRBD1 (6 bases). This CDR3 has 19 amino acids. Germline V gene sequence: CDR1 LGHNA, CDR2 YNFKEQ. Trimming shortened V by 0 bases and J by 0 bases, and 18 bases separated the two germline ends. The CDR3 region has the DNA TGTGCCAGCAGCCAAGACTACAGGGCTGGCCTTCTAGCCAAAAACATTCAGTACTTC. It yields the protein CASSQDYRAGLLAKNIQYF.

There are a few counts of this clone. The chain uses TRBV30 and TRBJ2-5; 11 bases match TRBD2. The V segment lost 1 base and the J segment 4 bases; nucleotides outside the gene matches: 2. Germline CDR1 GTSNPN, CDR2 SVGIG (reference sequence). This CDR3 is 14 amino acids long. The CDR3 loop reads CAWSGLAGGETQYF. For the CDR3, the DNA is TGTGCCTGGAGTGGGCTAGCGGGAGGAGAGACCCAGTACTTC.

The rearrangement uses TRBV15 and TRBJ1-5, with 7 bases fitting TRBD1. The CDR3 runs 15 residues. Unmatched junction bases numbered 7, after V lost 6 bases and J lost 2 bases. CDR1 and CDR2 (germline): LNHNV, YYDKDF (reference sequence). DNA for the CDR3: TGTGCCACCAGGGGACAGAAGATGGGCAATCAGCCCCAGCATTTT. The encoded protein is CATRGQKMGNQPQHF.

This clone was seen only a few times. The chain recombines TRBV6-1 with TRBJ2-3; 7 bases match TRBD1. The junction had 6 bases not matched to a gene; V was cut back by 4 bases and J by 2 bases. This CDR3 has 15 amino acids. Germline V gene sequence: CDR1 MNHNS, CDR2 SASEGT. The CDR3 region is CASSAYRGITDTQYF. The CDR3 DNA reads as TGTGCCAGCAGTGCCTACAGGGGTATCACAGATACGCAGTATTTT.

The J gene is TRBJ1-6, the V gene TRBV2; D is possibly TRBD1 (5 bases). Between the trimmed V and J ends, which lost 7 bases and 7 bases, there was a span of 14 bases. The germline V gene encodes CDR1 SNHLY and CDR2 FYNNEI. The CDR3 is 14 amino acids. DNA for the CDR3: TGTGCCAGCACGGATCAGGGAAAGAATTCACCCCTCCACTTT. Translating it yields CASTDQGKNSPLHF.

The chain combines TRBV6-5 with TRBJ2-3; D remains ambiguous. The CDR3 consists of 14 residues. Germline CDR1 and CDR2: MNHEY and SVGAGI. The V end lost 0 bases, the J end lost 4 bases, and 8 bases lay between the germline ends. The CDR3 DNA follows: TGTGCCAGCAGTTACTCAGGAGTCTCAGATACGCAGTATTTT. As protein: CASSYSGVSDTQYF.

This chain connects TRBV2 to TRBJ2-7; D remains unclear. Germline lookup yields CDR1 SNHLY and CDR2 FYNNEI. V was pared by 5 bases and J by 2 bases, with 16 bases between. The CDR3 consists of 15 residues. CDR3 DNA: TGTGCCAGCAGTCCCTACCTCGTGGGCACCTACGAGCAGTACTTC. Its translation is CASSPYLVGTYEQYF.

The V gene is TRBV5-1, the J gene TRBJ2-5, with 10 bases aligning to TRBD1. Trimming cost V 6 bases and J 5 bases; bases outside gene matches: 10. In germline, CDR1 is SGHRS, CDR2 YFSETQ. The CDR3 totals 15 residues. For the CDR3, the DNA is TGCGCCAGCACCCTGGACGGGACAGGGGATGAGACCCAGTACTTC. Residues: CASTLDGTGDETQYF.

The chain employs TRBV5-5 and TRBJ2-7; TRBD2 matches at 10 bases. The CDR3 extends over 15 amino acids. Unmatched junction bases numbered 3, after V lost 0 bases and J lost 3 bases. The germline CDR1 and CDR2 sequences are SGHKS and YYEKEE (reference sequence). The CDR3 here is CASSLASGRGYEQYF. As DNA, the CDR3 is TGTGCCAGCAGCTTGGCTAGCGGGAGAGGCTACGAGCAGTACTTC.

The J gene is TRBJ1-2, the V gene TRBV29-1, with unresolved D. The germline V and J ends were trimmed by 4 bases and 9 bases, with 24 bases remaining between them. From germline, CDR1 is SQVTM and CDR2 ANQGSEA. The length of the CDR3 is 15 residues. The CDR3 loop reads CSVGWRWAPGSSYTF. CDR3 sequence (DNA): TGCAGCGTTGGGTGGCGCTGGGCTCCAGGTAGTAGCTACACCTTC.

The rearrangement uses TRBV7-2 and TRBJ1-2; D might be TRBD1 (5 bases). Per the germline V gene, CDR1 is SGHTA and CDR2 is FQGNSA. The CDR3 is made up of 15 amino acids. Trimming stripped 5 bases from V and 5 bases from J, with 18 bases between. The CDR3 here is CASSPGSQGRYGYTF. The DNA for the CDR3 is TGTGCCAGCAGCCCCGGGTCCCAGGGTCGGTATGGCTACACCTTC. The entire variable domain, with the rest obtained from reference TRBV7-2 and TRBJ1-2, is as follows: GAGVSQSPSNKVTEKGKDVELRCDPISGHTALYWYRQSLGQGLEFLIYFQGNSAPDKSGLPSDRFSAERTGGSVSTLTIQRTQQEDSAVYLCASSPGSQGRYGYTFGSGTRLTVV.